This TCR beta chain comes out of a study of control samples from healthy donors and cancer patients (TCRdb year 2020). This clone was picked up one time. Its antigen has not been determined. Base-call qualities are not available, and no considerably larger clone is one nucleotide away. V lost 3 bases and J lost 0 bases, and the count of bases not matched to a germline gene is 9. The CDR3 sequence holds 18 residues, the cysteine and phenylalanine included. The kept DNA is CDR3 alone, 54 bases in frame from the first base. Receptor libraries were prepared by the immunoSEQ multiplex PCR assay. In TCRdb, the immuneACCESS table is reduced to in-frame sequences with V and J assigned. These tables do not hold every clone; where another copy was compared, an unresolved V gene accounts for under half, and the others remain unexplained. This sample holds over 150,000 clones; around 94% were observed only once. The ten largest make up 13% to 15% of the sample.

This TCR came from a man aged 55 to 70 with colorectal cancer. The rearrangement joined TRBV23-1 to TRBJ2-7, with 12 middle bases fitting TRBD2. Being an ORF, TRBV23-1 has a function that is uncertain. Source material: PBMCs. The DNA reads TGCGCCAGCAGTCAGGCGACTAGCGGGGGATCCAGCTCCTACGAGCAGTACTTC. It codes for CASSQATSGGSSSYEQYF.